The 20 T cell receptor beta chains reported below all come from one sample, sequenced in a study of T cells of healthy individuals. MiXCR, applied by TCRdb to the 5' RACE reads, yields one record per CDR3 protein. The data contain around 98,000 distinct CDR3 sequences, approximately 15% of them singletons. These receptors all stem from a human donor in good health.

The V gene is TRBV5-6, the J gene TRBJ2-7; 9 bases agree with TRBD1. With V trimmed by 3 bases and J by 3 bases, 4 bases remained unmatched. CDR3 size: 14 residues. Germline assignment: CDR1 SGHDT and CDR2 YYEEEE. The CDR3 DNA follows: TGTGCCAGCAGCTGGGGACAGGGATACTACGAGCAGTACTTC. Amino acid sequence: CASSWGQGYYEQYF.

V is TRBV11-2 and J is TRBJ2-2; weak D call: TRBD1 (6 bases). V was cut by 3 bases and J by 7 bases, with 15 bases left in between. CDR1 SGHAT and CDR2 FQNNGV come from the germline V gene. The CDR3 extends over 15 amino acids. CDR3 residues: CASSFAQGIGGELFF. CDR3 coding DNA: TGTGCCAGCAGCTTCGCACAGGGAATCGGCGGGGAGCTGTTTTTT.

This clonotype was counted a few times. The rearrangement links TRBV20-1 to TRBJ1-5; weak D call: TRBD1 (6 bases). The germline V gene has CDR1 DFQATT and CDR2 SNEGSKA (reference sequence). V was pared by 1 base and J by 3 bases, with 10 bases between. The CDR3 contains 14 residues. The CDR3 sequence: CSARVWDNNQPQHF. The CDR3 DNA follows: TGCAGTGCTAGAGTCTGGGACAACAATCAGCCCCAGCATTTT.

This clonotype was recorded at least ten times. The V call is TRBV6-1, the J call TRBJ1-5; the D is unclear. Germline V gene lookup returns CDR1 MNHNS and CDR2 SASEGT. This CDR3 spans 14 amino acids. V gave up 7 bases and J gave up 1 base, with 11 bases separating them. The CDR3 sequence is CASNLVGSNQPQHF. The CDR3 bases are TGTGCCAGCAATCTGGTTGGGAGCAATCAGCCCCAGCATTTT.

The chain is built from TRBV6-5 and TRBJ1-1; a possible D gene is TRBD1 (6 bases). CDR1 is MNHEY and CDR2 is SVGAGI in the germline V gene. Trimming removed 2 bases from V and 3 bases from J, with 10 bases in between. The CDR3 loop spans 14 amino acids. The CDR3 loop is CASSYASGDTEAFF. In DNA, the CDR3 is TGTGCCAGCAGTTACGCCTCAGGGGACACTGAAGCTTTCTTT.

V and J are TRBV20-1 and TRBJ2-7; 9 bases fit TRBD2. V dropped 5 bases and J dropped 7; count of bases not matched to a gene: 12. CDR1 is DFQATT, CDR2 SNEGSKA, per germline (reference sequence). This CDR3 region has 14 residues. The CDR3 reads CSAGQGTSRGEQYF. The DNA of the CDR3 is TGCAGTGCTGGGCAAGGGACTAGCAGAGGGGAGCAGTACTTC.

V gene TRBV11-2 combines with J gene TRBJ2-2, with 7 positions matching TRBD2. Germline trimming cut 4 bases from V and 0 bases from J; bases unmatched to any gene: 5. This CDR3 is built from 16 residues. Germline V gene sequence: CDR1 SGHAT, CDR2 FQNNGV. CDR3 nucleotide sequence: TGTGCCAGCAGCTCGACCGGGACTACGAACACCGGGGAGCTGTTTTTT. Its protein is CASSSTGTTNTGELFF.

The chain uses TRBV7-9 and TRBJ1-2, with 9 positions matching TRBD1. V dropped 5 bases and J dropped 5; count of bases not matched to a gene: 9. The CDR3 length is 15 residues. Germline V lookup: CDR1 SEHNR, CDR2 FQNEAQ (reference sequence). The chain's CDR3 is CASSLGQGRVYGYTF. CDR3 coding DNA: TGTGCCAGCAGCCTGGGACAGGGTCGTGTATATGGCTACACCTTC.

The chain combines TRBV20-1 with TRBJ2-7; D is unclear. Germline V gene data show CDR1 as DFQATT and CDR2 as SNEGSKA (reference sequence). This CDR3 has 12 amino acids. V lost 3 bases, J lost 0 bases, and 6 bases lay in between. This chain's CDR3 is CSASDGSYEQYF. CDR3 in DNA: TGCAGTGCTAGTGACGGCTCCTACGAGCAGTACTTC.

This clonotype was seen once. This likely comes from a read error, as the CDR3 has no conserved phenylalanine or tryptophan at its end. The chain combines TRBV11-2 with TRBJ2-2; 9 nucleotides line up with TRBD1. V was pared by 4 bases and J by 3 bases, with 3 bases of the junction left unmatched. This CDR3 has 15 residues. Germline CDR1 SGHAT, CDR2 FQNNGV. CDR3 in amino acids: CASSSGQGYTGELFL. In DNA, the CDR3 is TGTGCCAGCAGCTCGGGACAGGGATACACCGGGGAGCTGTTTCTT.

This clonotype was recorded many times. CDR3 sequence reads: CASSLGRANTEAFF. The CDR3 coding sequence is TGTGCCAGCAGCTTGGGACGAGCGAACACTGAAGCTTTCTTT. The chain links TRBV5-5 to TRBJ1-1; D gene ambiguous. Per the germline V gene, CDR1 is SGHKS and CDR2 is YYEKEE (reference sequence). The length of the CDR3 is 14 residues. V dropped 0 bases and J dropped 1 base, with 7 bases sitting between them.

The chain combines TRBV7-2 with TRBJ1-1; D uncertain. Per germline, CDR1 SGHTA and CDR2 FQGNSA. CDR3 length: 13 amino acids. V lost 3 bases and J lost 2, with 7 bases in between. CDR3: CASSLLGNTEAFF. The CDR3 coding sequence is TGTGCCAGCAGCTTGTTGGGAAACACTGAAGCTTTCTTT.

In its sample, this clonotype was seen many times. The rearrangement links TRBV29-1 to TRBJ2-6; 7 nucleotides match TRBD1. The CDR3 loop spans 17 amino acids. Germline lookup yields CDR1 SQVTM and CDR2 ANQGSEA. Trimming took 6 bases from V and 0 from J; bases not matched to a gene: 11. The CDR3 loop reads CSVVPDRLNSGANVLTF. CDR3 nucleotides: TGCAGCGTCGTACCGGACAGGTTAAACTCTGGGGCCAACGTCCTGACTTTC. Complete variable domain (other parts from reference TRBV29-1 and TRBJ2-6): SAVISQKPSRDICQRGTSLTIQCQVDSQVTMMFWYRQQPGQSLTLIATANQGSEATYESGFVIDKFPISRPNLTFSTLTVSNMSPEDSSIYLCSVVPDRLNSGANVLTFGAGSRLTVL.

The table lists this clonotype with a few counts. V and J are TRBV10-3 and TRBJ1-4, with a tentative D call TRBD1 (5 bases). The CDR3 runs 15 residues. V dropped 0 bases and J dropped 7 bases, with 12 bases sitting between them. Germline V gene sequence: CDR1 ENHRY, CDR2 SYGVKD. Written as DNA, the CDR3 is TGTGCCATCAGTGAGTCGGCTGGGGCTGCTGAAAAACTGTTTTTT. It encodes CAISESAGAAEKLFF.

V gene TRBV9 combines with J gene TRBJ1-3, with 8 bases lining up with TRBD1. This CDR3 has 15 amino acids. J lost 3 bases, V lost 6 bases, and 8 bases had no gene match. Per the germline V gene, CDR1 is SGDLS and CDR2 is YYNGEE. Written as DNA, the CDR3 is TGTGCCAGCACCCGAGCAGGGGGCGTTGGAAACACCATATATTTT. Translated, it gives CASTRAGGVGNTIYF.

The chain carries TRBV23-1 and TRBJ2-1, with 12 bases lining up with TRBD2. TRBV23-1 is an ORF, and what it does is uncertain. The trim removed 0 bases at V and 6 bases at J, leaving 3 bases unmatched. The CDR3 totals 16 residues. CDR3 DNA: TGCGCCAGCAGTCAATCGCGACTAGCGGGAGTCAATGAGCAGTTCTTC. It is translated as CASSQSRLAGVNEQFF.

This chain joins TRBV28 and TRBJ2-5, with a tentative D call TRBD2 (6 bases). CDR1 and CDR2 from the germline V gene are MDHEN and SYDVKM. The CDR3 has 14 residues. V was pared by 1 base and J by 2 bases, with 8 bases between. In DNA form, the CDR3 reads TGTGCCAGCAGTTTATCCGCGGGGCAAGAGACCCAGTACTTC. Translation gives CASSLSAGQETQYF.

This clonotype was detected only a few times. The chain has TRBV20-1 and TRBJ1-4; 8 nucleotides line up with TRBD1. This CDR3 has 15 residues. The V gene's germline CDR1 is DFQATT and CDR2 SNEGSKA (reference sequence). Germline trimming cut 0 bases from V and 10 bases from J; bases unmatched to any gene: 10. The CDR3 loop is CSARDASGGARKLFF. The CDR3, as DNA: TGCAGTGCTAGAGATGCGTCAGGGGGCGCAAGAAAACTGTTTTTT.

This clonotype appeared a single time. The rearrangement joins TRBV7-8 to TRBJ2-3, with 8 positions matching TRBD1. V lost 3 bases to trimming and J lost 1 base; unmatched junction nucleotides: 9. The CDR3 covers 17 residues. CDR1 and CDR2 from the germline V gene are SGHVS and FQNEAQ. The DNA of the CDR3 is TGTGCCAGCAGCTTCCCGACAGGGGTGAGGGGCACAGATACGCAGTATTTT. Residues: CASSFPTGVRGTDTQYF.

This clonotype was picked up a small number of times. The chain is built from TRBV5-1 and TRBJ2-2; perhaps TRBD2 as D (6 bases). Germline V gives CDR1 SGHRS, CDR2 YFSETQ. Between the trimmed V and J ends, which lost 5 bases and 2 bases, there was a span of 10 bases. The length of the CDR3 is 14 residues. The CDR3 region is CASSLAPNTGELFF. The CDR3 coding sequence is TGCGCCAGCAGTCTAGCGCCCAACACCGGGGAGCTGTTTTTT.